Only a few counts were recorded for the clone carrying this TCR beta chain. The source of the sample is a study of beta chain features in type 1 diabetes. Expressed TCRB transcripts were sequenced because the entire RNA isolate underwent reverse transcription. Sequenced by immunoSEQ multiplex PCR; TCRdb stores in-frame clones only, minus some. The sample records some 200,000 clones, approximately 10% being singletons. CDR1 is PRHDT and CDR2 is FYEKMQ in the germline V gene (reference sequence). The V end was cut by 5 bases, the J end by 1 base, with 6 bases between. CDR3 size: 14 residues. The sequenced sample was central memory CD4+ T cells from blood. This chain links TRBV13 with TRBJ2-6; D gene uncertain. The clonotype comes from a man younger than 30 in good health. The CDR3 DNA reads as TGTGCCAGCAGCGCCAGATCTGGGGCCAACGTCCTGACTTTC. Its protein is CASSARSGANVLTF.